The T cell receptor beta chain described here comes from a study of post-analysis software for immune sequencing data. Whole-study results and caveats: Relative to controls, patients had about five TRBV segments at higher frequency, with TRBV5-6, TRBV5-1 and TRBV20-1 among these. Normalized Chao1 diversity was significantly reduced in patients versus controls.

TCR beta libraries were prepared from cDNA with unique molecular identifiers. Roughly 490,000 cDNA molecules came from about 1 to 10 million T cells. TCRdb redid the calling of the PCR reads with MiXCR, one entry per CDR3 protein. The sample includes about 760,000 distinct CDR3 sequences, about 32% seen only once; the top ten take approximately 0.6%. The CDR3 consists of 15 residues. Germline V gene data show CDR1 as DFQATT and CDR2 as SNEGSKA (reference sequence). The V and J ends lost 4 bases and 1 base, in that order; junction bases with no gene match: 5. Concerning this clonotype: As yet, its antigen is unknown.

V usage is TRBV20-1 and J usage is TRBJ2-5; TRBD2 matches 11 bases. Sequencing used blood. The origin of this receptor is a girl aged 10-17 years with multiple sclerosis. Here the CDR3 reads CSAIRLAGSQETQYF. CDR3 sequence (DNA): TGCAGTGCTATCAGACTAGCGGGGAGCCAAGAGACCCAGTACTTC.